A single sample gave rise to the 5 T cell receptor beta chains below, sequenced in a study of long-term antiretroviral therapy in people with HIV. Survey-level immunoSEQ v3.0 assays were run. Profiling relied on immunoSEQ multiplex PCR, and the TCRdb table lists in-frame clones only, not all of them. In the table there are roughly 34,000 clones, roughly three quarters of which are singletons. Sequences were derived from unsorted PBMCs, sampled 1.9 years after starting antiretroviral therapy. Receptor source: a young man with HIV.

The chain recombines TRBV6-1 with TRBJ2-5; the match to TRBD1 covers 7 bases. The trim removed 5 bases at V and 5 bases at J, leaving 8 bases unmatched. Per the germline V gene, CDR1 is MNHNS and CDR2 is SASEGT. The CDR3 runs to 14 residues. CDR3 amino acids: CASSLDRVKETQYF. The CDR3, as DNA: TGTGCCAGCAGTCTTGACAGGGTCAAGGAGACCCAGTACTTC.

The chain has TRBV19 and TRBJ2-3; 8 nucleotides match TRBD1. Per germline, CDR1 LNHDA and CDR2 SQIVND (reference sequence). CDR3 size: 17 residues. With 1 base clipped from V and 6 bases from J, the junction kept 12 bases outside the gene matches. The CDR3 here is CASSIGQGARVGDTQYF. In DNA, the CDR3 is TGTGCCAGTAGTATAGGGCAGGGGGCGAGAGTTGGGGATACGCAGTATTTT.

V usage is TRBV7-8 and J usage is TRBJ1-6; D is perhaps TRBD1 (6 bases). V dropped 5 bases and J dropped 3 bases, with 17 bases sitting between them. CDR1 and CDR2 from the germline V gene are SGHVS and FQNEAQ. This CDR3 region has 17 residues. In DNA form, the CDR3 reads TGTGCCAGCAGCCCCGGGGCCGGGACAAACTATAATTCACCCCTCCACTTT. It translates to CASSPGAGTNYNSPLHF.

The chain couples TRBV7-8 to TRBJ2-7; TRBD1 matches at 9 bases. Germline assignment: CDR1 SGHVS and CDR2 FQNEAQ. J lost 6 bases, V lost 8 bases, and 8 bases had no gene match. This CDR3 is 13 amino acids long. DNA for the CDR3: TGTGCCAGCGGGGGGGACAGGGCAGGCGAGCAGTACTTC. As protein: CASGGDRAGEQYF.

The DNA of the CDR3 is TGCGCCAGCAGTGACGGGGCCGGCACAGATACGCAGTATTTT. It encodes CASSDGAGTDTQYF. V is TRBV10-1 and J is TRBJ2-3, with D perhaps TRBD1 or TRBD2 (5 bases each). Germline CDR1 and CDR2: WNHNN and SYGVQD (reference sequence). Trimming removed 3 bases from V and 1 base from J, with 8 bases in between. This CDR3 is 14 amino acids long.